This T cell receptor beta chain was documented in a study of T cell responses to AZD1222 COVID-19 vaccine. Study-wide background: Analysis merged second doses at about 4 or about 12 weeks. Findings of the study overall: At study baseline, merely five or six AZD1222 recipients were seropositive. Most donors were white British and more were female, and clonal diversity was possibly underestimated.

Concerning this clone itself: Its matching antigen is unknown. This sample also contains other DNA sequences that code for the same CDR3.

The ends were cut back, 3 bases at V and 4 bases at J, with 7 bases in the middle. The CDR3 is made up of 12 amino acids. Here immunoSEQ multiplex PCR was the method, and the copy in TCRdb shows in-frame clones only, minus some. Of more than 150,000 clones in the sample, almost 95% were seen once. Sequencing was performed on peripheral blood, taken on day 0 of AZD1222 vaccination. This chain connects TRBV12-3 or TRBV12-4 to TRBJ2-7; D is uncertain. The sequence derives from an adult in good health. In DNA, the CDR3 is TGTGCCAGCAGTTTTTGGGGTTACGAGCAGTACTTC. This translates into CASSFWGYEQYF.